These 27 T cell receptor beta chains share one sample of origin, sequenced in a study of CD8 T cells in ankylosing spondylitis. Study-level findings and limits: Within ankylosing spondylitis blood, a TCR beta motif made up of seven to nine highly homologous variants appeared to be characteristic.

For these receptors, no antigen is known. Via MiXCR, TCRdb re-called the 5' RACE reads, giving one row per CDR3 protein. The sample has more than 300,000 distinct CDR3 sequences, approximately 8% seen once. Sequencing was carried out using blood, either unsorted or a sorted T cell fraction (not recorded which). Source of these receptors: a male donor with ankylosing spondylitis.

The chain is built from TRBV29-1 and TRBJ2-7; 13 bases are shared with TRBD2. Germline CDR1 and CDR2: SQVTM and ANQGSEA. With 6 bases clipped from V and 4 bases from J, the junction kept 6 bases outside the gene matches. The CDR3 totals 14 residues. CDR3 nucleotide sequence: TGCAGCGTCAGAATGGGACTAGCGGGGTACGAGCAGTACTTC. Translation: CSVRMGLAGYEQYF.

The CDR3 region has the DNA TGTGCCAGCAGCCCGGTGAGGAGTTTCTACGAGCAGTACTTC. It codes for CASSPVRSFYEQYF. The chain joins TRBV5-6 to TRBJ2-7, with D unclear. Looked up from germline, CDR1 is SGHDT and CDR2 is YYEEEE. The CDR3 is 14 residues long. Trimming left V 4 bases short and J 3 bases short, with 14 bases between.

This clonotype was counted between two and nine times. The J gene is TRBJ2-7, the V gene TRBV5-1, with D possibly called TRBD1 or TRBD2 (5 bases each). CDR1 and CDR2 from the germline V gene are SGHRS and YFSETQ. The V and J ends lost 4 bases and 2 bases respectively, with 19 bases between them. CDR3 size: 16 residues. CDR3 nucleotides: TGCGCCAGCAGCCCCGGGACCCGAACCAGCGCCTACGAGCAGTACTTC. The encoded protein is CASSPGTRTSAYEQYF. The full variable domain, its missing parts supplied by reference TRBV5-1 and TRBJ2-7, is KAGVTQTPRYLIKTRGQQVTLSCSPISGHRSVSWYQQTPGQGLQFLFEYFSETQRNKGNFPGRFSGRQFSNSRSEMNVSTLELGDSALYLCASSPGTRTSAYEQYFGPGTRLTVT.

A word on this clonotype: Given a much more abundant clone one base away, this may be a read error. The chain carries TRBV29-1 and TRBJ1-1, with a possible D match to TRBD1 (6 bases). This CDR3 contains 13 residues. Trimming cost V 6 bases and J 5 bases, with 16 bases left between them. CDR1 and CDR2 from the germline V gene are SQVTM and ANQGSEA. The DNA for the CDR3 is TGCAGCGTAGCCCTGGGGCAGGGGACTGAAGCTTTCTTT. Protein sequence: CSVALGQGTEAFF.

In this sample, this clonotype turned up many times. V usage is TRBV20-1 and J usage is TRBJ1-1; a possible D gene is TRBD1 (5 bases). This CDR3 has 14 residues. Trimming stripped 4 bases from V and 3 bases from J, with 15 bases between. Germline-derived CDR1 and CDR2 are DFQATT and SNEGSKA (reference sequence). CDR3: CSANVLGEDTEAFF. The CDR3 DNA sequence: TGCAGTGCTAACGTTTTAGGGGAGGACACTGAAGCTTTCTTT.

This clonotype occurred many times. Mismatch with germline at one junction end may stem from a read error. The V call is TRBV5-1, the J call TRBJ2-7; weak D call: TRBD1 (6 bases). The germline V gene encodes CDR1 SGHRS and CDR2 YFSETQ. The CDR3 totals 12 residues. CDR3 in DNA: TGTGCCAGCAGCCCGGACAGTTACGAGCAGTACTTC. It specifies CASSPDSYEQYF.

The gene calls are TRBV12-3 or TRBV12-4 and TRBJ2-5; tentatively, D is TRBD2 (6 bases). V lost 5 bases to trimming and J lost 4 bases, with 11 bases between them. The CDR3 runs to 13 residues. The CDR3 loop reads CASSPGRSETQYF. The CDR3 DNA sequence: TGTGCCAGCAGTCCCGGGAGATCAGAGACCCAGTACTTC.

This clonotype was seen many times. V gene TRBV5-1 combines with J gene TRBJ1-2; D is undetermined. Germline V gene data show CDR1 as SGHRS and CDR2 as YFSETQ. Trimming pared 5 bases from V and 4 bases from J, leaving 9 bases between. The CDR3 has 12 residues. CDR3 nucleotide sequence: TGCGCCAGCAGACGGGAAAGCTATGGCTACACCTTC. Translating gives CASRRESYGYTF.

CDR3 nucleotides: TGTGCCAGCAGCCTCAGTGGCGTCGGGGAGCTGTTTTTT. Its translation is CASSLSGVGELFF. The chain is built from TRBV7-3 and TRBJ2-2; D unclear. CDR1 SGHTA and CDR2 FQGTGA come from the germline V gene. V was shortened by 5 bases and J by 7 bases, with 11 bases between the two germline ends. The CDR3 consists of 13 residues. The complete variable domain, with remaining parts taken from reference TRBV7-3 and TRBJ2-2, reads GAGVSQTPSNKVTEKGKYVELRCDPISGHTALYWYRQSLGQGPEFLIYFQGTGAADDSGLPNDRFFAVRPEGSVSTLKIQRTERGDSAVYLCASSLSGVGELFFGEGSRLTVL.

The sample holds a few counts of this clonotype. The CDR3 DNA sequence: TGTGCCAGCAGTGTTCTAGCGGGAGTGAAGGAGACCCAGTACTTC. Translation: CASSVLAGVKETQYF. The chain couples TRBV28 to TRBJ2-5, with 10 bases identical to TRBD2. The ends lost 5 bases at V and 5 bases at J; junction bases unmatched: 8. This CDR3 comprises 15 residues. The germline V gene has CDR1 MDHEN and CDR2 SYDVKM.

In this sample, this clonotype turned up a few times. V and J are TRBV21-1 and TRBJ2-7; the table gives TRBD2 as D, unverified against the DNA. TRBV21-1 counts as a pseudogene. The CDR3 covers 16 residues. CDR3 loop: CASSAPPGTAFYEQYF. Here the CDR3 DNA reads TGTGCCAGCAGCGCCCCACCCGGGACTGCCTTCTACGAGCAGTACTTC.

This clonotype has a count of ten or more. CDR3 protein: CSADRIAGSSYNEQFF. For the CDR3, the DNA is TGCAGTGCTGACCGAATAGCGGGGAGCTCCTACAATGAGCAGTTCTTC. This chain links TRBV20-1 with TRBJ2-1; TRBD2 matches 8 bases. Trimming at V came to 5 bases and at J to 0 bases, leaving 9 bases not matched to a gene. The CDR3 length is 16 residues. Germline assignment: CDR1 DFQATT and CDR2 SNEGSKA (reference sequence).

V gene TRBV6-2 or TRBV6-3 combines with J gene TRBJ2-7, with 10 bases fitting TRBD2. J lost 5 bases, V lost 5 bases, and 9 bases had no gene match. The germline CDR1 and CDR2 sequences are MNHEY and SVGEGT. The CDR3 extends over 15 amino acids. The CDR3 is CASSPTSGWSNEQYF. CDR3 nucleotides: TGTGCCAGCAGTCCGACTAGCGGGTGGAGTAACGAGCAGTACTTC.

The sample holds many counts of this clonotype. The chain recombines TRBV29-1 with TRBJ2-7, with 7 positions matching TRBD1. The CDR3 has 15 residues. Trimming at V came to 6 bases and at J to 9 bases, leaving 20 bases not matched to a gene. Per the germline V gene, CDR1 is SQVTM and CDR2 is ANQGSEA. CDR3 bases: TGCAGCGTCGCTACACCAGGGGGTGGGCGTGAGGGGCAGTACTTC. Residues: CSVATPGGGREGQYF.

The chain combines TRBV7-8 with TRBJ2-5, with D perhaps TRBD2 (6 bases). The CDR3 covers 13 residues. Germline loops: CDR1 SGHVS, CDR2 FQNEAQ. V gave up 1 base and J gave up 7 bases, with 10 bases separating them. The CDR3 sequence is CASSLGEEGTQYF. The DNA of the CDR3 is TGTGCCAGCAGCTTAGGGGAGGAGGGGACCCAGTACTTC.

The V and J genes are TRBV28 and TRBJ1-1, with TRBD1 as a possible D gene (6 bases). Germline assignment: CDR1 MDHEN and CDR2 SYDVKM. The CDR3 runs 12 residues. Trimming left V 7 bases short and J 10 bases short, with 16 bases between. CDR3 residues: CASNLGGSIAFF. The CDR3 bases are TGTGCCAGCAACCTCGGGGGCAGTATAGCTTTCTTT.

This clonotype turned up a few times. The chain joins TRBV28 to TRBJ1-4; 7 bases match TRBD1. Looked up from germline, CDR1 is MDHEN and CDR2 is SYDVKM. This CDR3 spans 14 amino acids. After removal of 5 bases from V and 5 bases from J, the junction contained 5 bases not matched to a gene. The CDR3 region has the DNA TGTGCCAGCAGTCAACAGGGGCTCAATGAAAAACTGTTTTTT. Translation gives CASSQQGLNEKLFF.

The table lists this clonotype with many counts. The chain joins TRBV29-1 to TRBJ2-4, with 8 bases identical to TRBD1. The CDR3 length is 14 residues. Germline-derived CDR1 and CDR2 are SQVTM and ANQGSEA. Losses at the gene ends were 4 bases for V and 0 bases for J; bases not matched to a gene: 2. The CDR3 coding sequence is TGCAGCGTTGCAGGGGGCCAAGCCAAAAACATTCAGTACTTC. Its translation: CSVAGGQAKNIQYF.

V is TRBV4-1 and J is TRBJ2-1, with TRBD2 matching over 7 bases. Trimming at V came to 0 bases and at J to 0 bases, leaving 2 bases not matched to a gene. This CDR3 has 16 residues. CDR1 is MGHRA and CDR2 is YSYEKL in the germline V gene. CDR3 sequence reads: CASSQEERGSYNEQFF. The CDR3 nucleotides are TGCGCCAGCAGCCAAGAGGAGCGGGGCTCCTACAATGAGCAGTTCTTC.

This clonotype showed up just a few times. The chain is built from TRBV10-3 and TRBJ2-1, with D possibly matching TRBD2 (5 bases). Germline loops: CDR1 ENHRY, CDR2 SYGVKD. CDR3 length equals 16 residues. The ends were cut back, 4 bases at V and 10 bases at J, with 23 bases in the middle. The CDR3 DNA reads as TGTGCCATCAGTGGCCCTCCGTCAAGCAGGCCGGGGGAGCAGTTCTTC. This translates into CAISGPPSSRPGEQFF.

Only a few counts were recorded for this clonotype. The CDR3: CASSETPGLAAVGTQYF. The DNA for the CDR3 is TGTGCCAGCAGTGAAACCCCGGGACTAGCGGCGGTTGGGACCCAGTACTTC. This chain connects TRBV2 to TRBJ2-5; TRBD2 agrees at 11 bases. From germline, CDR1 is SNHLY and CDR2 FYNNEI. CDR3 size: 17 residues. V gave up 2 bases and J gave up 7 bases; unmatched junction bases: 12.

V and J are TRBV4-2 and TRBJ1-4; D perhaps matches TRBD1 (5 bases). The CDR3 contains 14 residues. V was trimmed by 3 bases and J by 6 bases, leaving 11 bases between them. The germline CDR1 and CDR2 sequences are LGHNA and YNFKEQ. The CDR3 nucleotides are TGTGCCAGCAGCCACGGGGGTGGGGATGAAAAACTGTTTTTT. It encodes CASSHGGGDEKLFF.

This clonotype was counted between two and nine times. This chain connects TRBV7-9 to TRBJ2-5; TRBD1 aligns across 7 bases. This CDR3 has 15 residues. CDR1 and CDR2 (germline): SEHNR, FQNEAQ (reference sequence). V was pared by 2 bases and J by 2 bases, with 5 bases of the junction left unmatched. The CDR3 region is CASSLTGVAQETQYF. The CDR3 coding sequence is TGTGCCAGCAGCTTAACAGGGGTGGCTCAAGAGACCCAGTACTTC.

This clonotype was seen more than once but under ten times. This rearrangement joins TRBV15 to TRBJ2-5; 13 bases fit TRBD2. Trimming removed 0 bases from V and 12 bases from J; junction bases left unmatched: 10. Germline CDR1 is LNHNV and CDR2 is YYDKDF (reference sequence). The CDR3 has 16 residues. CDR3 bases: TGTGCCACCAGCAGAGATCGGGCACTAGCGGGAGGGATAGAGTACTTC. Residues: CATSRDRALAGGIEYF. Using reference TRBV15 and TRBJ2-5 for the parts outside the CDR3, the full variable domain is DAMVIQNPRYQVTQFGKPVTLSCSQTLNHNVMYWYQQKSSQAPKLLFHYYDKDFNNEADTPDNFQSRRPNTSFCFLDIRSPGLGDTAMYLCATSRDRALAGGIEYFGPGTRLLVL.

This clonotype occurred a few times. This chain uses TRBV20-1 with TRBJ2-7, with D perhaps TRBD2 (6 bases). The ends were cut back, 6 bases at V and 1 base at J, with 13 bases in the middle. The CDR3 loop spans 13 amino acids. Germline-derived CDR1 and CDR2 are DFQATT and SNEGSKA (reference sequence). CDR3 nucleotide sequence: TGCAGTGCGAGATCTAGCGATTCCTACGAGCAGTACTTC. This codes for CSARSSDSYEQYF.

CDR3 region: CSANQLAGEETQYF. The CDR3 region has the DNA TGCAGTGCCAACCAACTAGCGGGGGAGGAGACCCAGTACTTC. The chain has TRBV20-1 and TRBJ2-5; 11 positions match TRBD2. V dropped 6 bases and J dropped 5; count of bases not matched to a gene: 8. Germline loops: CDR1 DFQATT, CDR2 SNEGSKA (reference sequence). This CDR3 is 14 amino acids long.

This clonotype has a count of ten or more. V gene TRBV6-1 combines with J gene TRBJ2-1; TRBD1 agrees at 12 bases. The V and J ends lost 9 bases and 8 bases, in that order; junction bases with no gene match: 5. The CDR3 totals 13 residues. Germline lookup yields CDR1 MNHNS and CDR2 SASEGT. CDR3 sequence: CASRGQGAYEQFF. CDR3 in DNA: TGTGCCAGTAGGGGACAGGGGGCCTATGAGCAGTTCTTC.